Reported below is one T cell receptor beta chain. The data were produced by immunoSEQ multiplex PCR, yet TCRdb's version contains in-frame clones alone and is incomplete. The table includes 150,000 or so clones, about 80% detected once. This CDR3 is 15 amino acids long. V lost 2 bases to trimming and J lost 4 bases, with 12 bases between them. Germline-derived CDR1 and CDR2 are SGHAT and FQNNGV. This record comes from a study of blood T cell repertoires in COVID-19. The sequencing sample was made of peripheral blood. The receptor was derived from a human donor in a cohort sampled during active COVID-19. This chain joins TRBV11-2 and TRBJ2-1; D perhaps matches TRBD1 (6 bases). The CDR3 nucleotides read TGTGCCAGCAGCTTACGACAGGCGGGTTACAATGAGCAGTTCTTC. It yields the protein CASSLRQAGYNEQFF.